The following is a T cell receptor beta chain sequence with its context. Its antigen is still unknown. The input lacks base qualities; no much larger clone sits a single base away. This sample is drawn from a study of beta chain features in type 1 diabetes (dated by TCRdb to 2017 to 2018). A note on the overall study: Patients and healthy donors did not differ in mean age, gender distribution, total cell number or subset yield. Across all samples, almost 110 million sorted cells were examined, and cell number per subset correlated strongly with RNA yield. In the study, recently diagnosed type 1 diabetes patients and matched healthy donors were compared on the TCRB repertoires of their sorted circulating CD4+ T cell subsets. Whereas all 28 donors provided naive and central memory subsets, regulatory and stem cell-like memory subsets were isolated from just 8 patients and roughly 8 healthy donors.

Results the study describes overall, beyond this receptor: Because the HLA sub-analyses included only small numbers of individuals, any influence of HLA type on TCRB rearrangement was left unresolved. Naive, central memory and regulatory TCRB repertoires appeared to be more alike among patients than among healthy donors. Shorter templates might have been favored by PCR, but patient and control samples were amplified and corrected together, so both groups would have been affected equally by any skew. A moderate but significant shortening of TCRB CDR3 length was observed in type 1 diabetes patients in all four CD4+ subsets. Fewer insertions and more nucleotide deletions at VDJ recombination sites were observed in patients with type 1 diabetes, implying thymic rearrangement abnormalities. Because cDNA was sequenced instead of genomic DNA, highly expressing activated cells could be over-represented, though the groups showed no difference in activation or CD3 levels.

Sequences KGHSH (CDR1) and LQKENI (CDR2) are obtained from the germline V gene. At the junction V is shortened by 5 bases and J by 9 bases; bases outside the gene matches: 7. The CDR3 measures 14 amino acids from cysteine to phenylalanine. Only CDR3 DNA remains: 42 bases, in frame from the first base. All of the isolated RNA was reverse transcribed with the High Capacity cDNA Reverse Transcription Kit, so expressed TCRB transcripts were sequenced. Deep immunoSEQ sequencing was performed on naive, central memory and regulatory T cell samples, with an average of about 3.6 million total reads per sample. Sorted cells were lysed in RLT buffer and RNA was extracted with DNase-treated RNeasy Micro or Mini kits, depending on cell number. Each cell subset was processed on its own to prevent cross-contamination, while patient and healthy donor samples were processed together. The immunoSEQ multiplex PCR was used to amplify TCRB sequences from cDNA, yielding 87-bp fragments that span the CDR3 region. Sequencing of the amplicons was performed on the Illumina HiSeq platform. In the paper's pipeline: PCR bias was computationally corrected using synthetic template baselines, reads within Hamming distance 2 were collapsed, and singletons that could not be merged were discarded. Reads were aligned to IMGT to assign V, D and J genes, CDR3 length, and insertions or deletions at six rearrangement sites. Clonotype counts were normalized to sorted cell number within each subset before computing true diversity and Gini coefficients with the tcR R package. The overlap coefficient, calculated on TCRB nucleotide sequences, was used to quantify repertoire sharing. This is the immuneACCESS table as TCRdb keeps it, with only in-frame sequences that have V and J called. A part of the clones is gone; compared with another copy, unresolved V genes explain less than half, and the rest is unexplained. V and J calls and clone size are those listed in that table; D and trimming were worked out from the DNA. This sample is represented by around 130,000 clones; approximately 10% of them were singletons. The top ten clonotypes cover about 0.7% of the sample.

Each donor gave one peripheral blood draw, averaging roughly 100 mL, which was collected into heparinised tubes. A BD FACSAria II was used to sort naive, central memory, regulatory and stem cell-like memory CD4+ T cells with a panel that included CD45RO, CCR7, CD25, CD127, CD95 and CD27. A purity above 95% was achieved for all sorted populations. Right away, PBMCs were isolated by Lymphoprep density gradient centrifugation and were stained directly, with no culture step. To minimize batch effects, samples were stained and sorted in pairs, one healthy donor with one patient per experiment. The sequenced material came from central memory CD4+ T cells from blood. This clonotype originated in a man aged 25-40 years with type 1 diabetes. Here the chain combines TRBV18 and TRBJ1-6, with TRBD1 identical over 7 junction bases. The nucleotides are TGTGCCAGCTCAACGGGACAGAGCTTTTCACCCCTCCACTTT. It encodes CASSTGQSFSPLHF.